The 17 T cell receptor beta chains presented below share a single source sample, sequenced in a study of graft-versus-host responses after intestinal transplantation. These receptors lack a known antigen. The assay was immunoSEQ multiplex PCR, and TCRdb's table has in-frame clones only and misses some. The sample yields approximately 130,000 clones, roughly 92% seen once. This material consisted of unstimulated CD4+ T cells sorted from spleen or lymph node cells, taken before intestinal transplant. The receptor source for this set is a human donor who received an intestinal transplant.

The chain has TRBV5-4 and TRBJ1-2; weak D call: TRBD1 (5 bases). Germline values: CDR1 SGHNT, CDR2 YYREEE (reference sequence). V was clipped by 3 bases and J by 10 bases, with 16 bases between them. The CDR3 sequence is 13 residues long. CDR3 in DNA: TGTGCCAGCAGCTCAATTGCCCGACAGTACTACACCTTC. Translated: CASSSIARQYYTF.

The genes are TRBV5-6 and TRBJ2-1; TRBD2 aligns across 9 bases. V shed 2 bases, J shed 7 bases, and the junction held 4 bases outside the gene matches. CDR1 and CDR2 (germline): SGHDT, YYEEEE. This CDR3 is built from 14 residues. DNA of the CDR3: TGTGCCAGCAGCTTAGGCGGGGGGGCGAATGAGCAGTTCTTC. This encodes CASSLGGGANEQFF.

This chain links TRBV7-9 with TRBJ2-1, with D perhaps TRBD1 (5 bases). The CDR3 has 17 residues. Trimming removed 5 bases from V and 2 bases from J, with 19 bases in between. Germline CDR1 and CDR2: SEHNR and FQNEAQ (reference sequence). The CDR3 protein is CASSPMGPFFTYNEQFF. DNA for the CDR3: TGTGCCAGCAGCCCTATGGGGCCCTTTTTCACCTACAATGAGCAGTTCTTC.

The chain has TRBV5-4 and TRBJ2-1; 11 positions match TRBD2. Germline loops: CDR1 SGHNT, CDR2 YYREEE (reference sequence). V dropped 4 bases and J dropped 5; count of bases not matched to a gene: 8. The CDR3 has 16 residues. The CDR3 region has the DNA TGTGCCAGCAGCCCGAAAGTAGCGGGGGGGAACAATGAGCAGTTCTTC. Protein product: CASSPKVAGGNNEQFF.

This chain connects TRBV9 to TRBJ2-3, with TRBD2 identical over 7 bases. Germline V CDR1 and CDR2: SGDLS, YYNGEE. The CDR3 has 16 residues. The V and J ends lost 0 bases and 11 bases, in that order; junction bases with no gene match: 15. CDR3 nucleotide sequence: TGTGCCAGCAGCGTAGGGACTAGACCGAAGTTGGGTGGGCAGTATTTT. It is translated as CASSVGTRPKLGGQYF.

This clone showed up just a few times. The rearrangement uses TRBV7-8 and TRBJ1-2; no definite D call. Trimming cost V 3 bases and J 5 bases, with 10 bases left between them. From germline, CDR1 is SGHVS and CDR2 FQNEAQ. The length of the CDR3 is 13 residues. The DNA of the CDR3 is TGTGCCAGCAGCTTGGCAGAGGGATATGGCTACACCTTC. This codes for CASSLAEGYGYTF. The complete variable domain, with remaining parts taken from reference TRBV7-8 and TRBJ1-2, reads GAGVSQSPRYKVAKRGQDVALRCDPISGHVSLFWYQQALGQGPEFLTYFQNEAQLDKSGLPSDRFFAERPEGSVSTLKIQRTQQEDSAVYLCASSLAEGYGYTFGSGTRLTVV.

The V gene is TRBV29-1, the J gene TRBJ2-1, with D uncertain. This CDR3 has 11 amino acids. V dropped 8 bases and J dropped 6 bases, with 11 bases sitting between them. Germline CDR1 and CDR2: SQVTM and ANQGSEA. The DNA of the CDR3 is TGCAGCCTTTGCGTTTTCAATGAGCAGTTCTTC. This encodes CSLCVFNEQFF.

The genes are TRBV11-2 and TRBJ1-5; D call uncertain. Germline CDR1 reads SGHAT; CDR2 reads FQNNGV. With 2 bases removed from V and 7 bases from J, the gap between germline ends came to 9 bases. This CDR3 region has 13 residues. The DNA for the CDR3 is TGTGCCAGCAGCTTATGGGCCGGACAGCCCCAGCATTTT. It yields the protein CASSLWAGQPQHF.

The chain employs TRBV6-1 and TRBJ1-6; D may be TRBD1 (5 bases). Germline V gene data show CDR1 as MNHNS and CDR2 as SASEGT. Trimming removed 2 bases at V and 0 bases at J, with 11 bases between. CDR3 length: 17 residues. CDR3 region: CASSELSGSSYNSPLHF. The CDR3 DNA reads TGTGCCAGCAGTGAACTTTCAGGGAGCTCCTATAATTCACCCCTCCACTTT.

This rearrangement joins TRBV19 to TRBJ1-6; D gene uncertain. Trimming cost V 3 bases and J 7 bases, with 13 bases left between them. Germline-derived CDR1 and CDR2 are LNHDA and SQIVND (reference sequence). The CDR3 is made up of 15 amino acids. The CDR3 loop is CASSISRNFNSPLHF. Here the CDR3 DNA reads TGTGCCAGTAGTATTAGTCGGAACTTCAATTCACCCCTCCACTTT.

The rearrangement uses TRBV9 and TRBJ2-7; no firm D call. Trimming cost V 0 bases and J 3 bases, with 7 bases left between them. In germline, CDR1 is SGDLS, CDR2 YYNGEE. The CDR3 loop spans 13 amino acids. In DNA, the CDR3 is TGTGCCAGCAGCGTAGAGGGCAGCTACGAGCAGTACTTC. This codes for CASSVEGSYEQYF.

On this clone itself: An end of the junction does not agree with germline; a read error may underlie this. This sequence joins TRBV6-5 and TRBJ2-4, with D perhaps matching TRBD1 or TRBD2 (5 bases each). The CDR3 has 12 residues. Germline V gene lookup returns CDR1 MNHEY and CDR2 SVGAGI. As DNA, the CDR3 is TGTGCCAGCAATCCAGACCCGGGGCCGAGGAACTTC. Protein sequence: CASNPDPGPRNF.

The rearrangement links TRBV27 to TRBJ1-6; 9 bases are shared with TRBD1. CDR1 MNHEY and CDR2 SMNVEV come from the germline V gene (reference sequence). The CDR3 is 14 residues long. Germline trimming cut 2 bases from V and 10 bases from J; bases unmatched to any gene: 3. The CDR3 sequence: CASSLGTGNSPLHF. DNA for the CDR3: TGTGCCAGCAGTTTAGGGACAGGGAACTCACCCCTCCACTTT.

The V call is TRBV7-3, the J call TRBJ2-3; D remains ambiguous. The CDR3 covers 15 residues. Germline loops: CDR1 SGHTA, CDR2 FQGTGA. Deletions cut 1 base from V and 2 bases from J, with 10 bases between. CDR3 DNA: TGTGCCAGCAGCTTAATGGGTCTGACCACAGATACGCAGTATTTT. It yields the protein CASSLMGLTTDTQYF.

The rearrangement joins TRBV11-2 to TRBJ1-2; 7 bases line up with TRBD1. J was trimmed by 8 bases and V by 2 bases; bases with no gene match: 5. Germline values: CDR1 SGHAT, CDR2 FQNNGV. This CDR3 region has 13 residues. CDR3 amino acids: CASSLNRGWGYTF. The CDR3 coding sequence is TGTGCCAGCAGCTTAAACAGGGGTTGGGGCTACACCTTC.

The chain couples TRBV11-1 to TRBJ1-3, with 7 bases lining up with TRBD1. This CDR3 comprises 19 residues. The V and J ends lost 3 bases and 0 bases, in that order; junction bases with no gene match: 14. Germline V gene data show CDR1 as SGHAT and CDR2 as FQDESV (reference sequence). The DNA for the CDR3 is TGTGCCAGCAGCTTCGGTGTTCGGACAGGCACCGTCTCTGGAAACACCATATATTTT. This translates into CASSFGVRTGTVSGNTIYF.

The V call is TRBV29-1, the J call TRBJ2-5; a possible D gene is TRBD2 (7 bases). CDR1 SQVTM and CDR2 ANQGSEA come from the germline V gene. The CDR3 runs 15 residues. V shed 3 bases and J shed 2 bases, with 16 bases lying between them. CDR3 loop: CSVDPTGGPQETQYF. The CDR3 region has the DNA TGCAGCGTTGACCCGACCGGGGGGCCACAAGAGACCCAGTACTTC.